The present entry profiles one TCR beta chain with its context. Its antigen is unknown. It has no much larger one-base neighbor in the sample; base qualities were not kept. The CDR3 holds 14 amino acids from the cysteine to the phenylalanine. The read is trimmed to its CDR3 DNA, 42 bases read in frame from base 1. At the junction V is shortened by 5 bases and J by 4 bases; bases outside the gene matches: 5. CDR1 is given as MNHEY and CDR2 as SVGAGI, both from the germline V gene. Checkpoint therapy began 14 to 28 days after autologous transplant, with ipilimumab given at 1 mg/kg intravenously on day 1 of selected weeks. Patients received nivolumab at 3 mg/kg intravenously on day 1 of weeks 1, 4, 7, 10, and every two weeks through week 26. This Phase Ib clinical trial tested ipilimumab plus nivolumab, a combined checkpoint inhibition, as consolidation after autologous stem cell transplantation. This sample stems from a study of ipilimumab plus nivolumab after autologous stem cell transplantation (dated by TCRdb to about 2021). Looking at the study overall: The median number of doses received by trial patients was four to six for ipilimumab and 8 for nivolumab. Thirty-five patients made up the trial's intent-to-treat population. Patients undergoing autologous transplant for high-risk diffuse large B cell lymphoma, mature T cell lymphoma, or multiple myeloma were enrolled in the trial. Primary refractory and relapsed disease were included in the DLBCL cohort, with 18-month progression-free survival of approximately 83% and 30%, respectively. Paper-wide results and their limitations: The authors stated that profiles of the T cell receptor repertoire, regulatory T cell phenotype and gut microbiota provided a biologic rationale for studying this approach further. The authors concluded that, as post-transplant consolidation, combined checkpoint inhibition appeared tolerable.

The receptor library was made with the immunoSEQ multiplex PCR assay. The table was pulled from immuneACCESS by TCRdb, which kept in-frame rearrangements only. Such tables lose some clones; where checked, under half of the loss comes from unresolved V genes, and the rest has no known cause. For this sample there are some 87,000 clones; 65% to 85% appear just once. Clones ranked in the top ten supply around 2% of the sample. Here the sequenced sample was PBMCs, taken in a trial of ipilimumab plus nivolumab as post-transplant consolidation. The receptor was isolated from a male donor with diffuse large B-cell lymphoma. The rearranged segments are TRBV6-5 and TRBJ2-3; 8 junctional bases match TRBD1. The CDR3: CASSRTGSADTQYF. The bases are TGTGCCAGCAGTAGGACAGGGAGCGCAGATACGCAGTATTTT.